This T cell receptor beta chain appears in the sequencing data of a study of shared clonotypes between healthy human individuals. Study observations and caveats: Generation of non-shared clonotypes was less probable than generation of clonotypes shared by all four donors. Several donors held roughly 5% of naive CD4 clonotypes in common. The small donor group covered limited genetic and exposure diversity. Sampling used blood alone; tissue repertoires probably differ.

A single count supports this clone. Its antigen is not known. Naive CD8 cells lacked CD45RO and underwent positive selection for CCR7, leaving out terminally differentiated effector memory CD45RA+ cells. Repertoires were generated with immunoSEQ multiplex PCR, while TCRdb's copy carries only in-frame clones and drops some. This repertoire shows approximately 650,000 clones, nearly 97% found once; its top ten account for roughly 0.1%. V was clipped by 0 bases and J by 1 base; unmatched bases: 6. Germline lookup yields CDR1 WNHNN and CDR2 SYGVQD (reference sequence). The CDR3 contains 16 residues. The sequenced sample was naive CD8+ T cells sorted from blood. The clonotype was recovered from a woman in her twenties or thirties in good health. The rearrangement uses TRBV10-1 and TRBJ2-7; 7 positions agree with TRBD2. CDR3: CASSESDTSASYEQYF. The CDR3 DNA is TGCGCCAGCAGTGAGTCGGACACTAGCGCTTCCTACGAGCAGTACTTC.